The 25 T cell receptor beta chains given below trace back to one sample, sequenced in a study of CD8+ T cells in alopecia areata. Reverse transcription of extracted RNA yielded cDNA, which provided the sequencing template. Using immunoSEQ multiplex PCR, the repertoire was profiled, and TCRdb retains in-frame clones only, with some absent. The sample holds some 170,000 clones, around 64% seen once. Specimen: CD8+ T cells sorted from blood, collected at week 0. Source of these receptors: a human donor with alopecia areata.

This clone was observed a few times. V and J are TRBV27 and TRBJ2-2; 9 nucleotides align to TRBD1. Losses at the gene ends were 3 bases for V and 6 bases for J; bases not matched to a gene: 20. This CDR3 is built from 20 residues. Germline lookup yields CDR1 MNHEY and CDR2 SMNVEV (reference sequence). The CDR3 sequence is CASSFGLTGGFGYQAGELFF. In DNA, the CDR3 is TGTGCCAGCAGTTTTGGGTTGACAGGGGGGTTTGGTTACCAGGCCGGGGAGCTGTTTTTT.

The chain recombines TRBV5-4 with TRBJ2-1, with unresolved D. Germline CDR1 SGHNT, CDR2 YYREEE (reference sequence). The V end was cut by 5 bases, the J end by 7 bases, with 7 bases between. The CDR3 covers 11 residues. The CDR3 spells CASRYVNEQFF. The CDR3 nucleotides read TGTGCCAGCAGATACGTAAATGAGCAGTTCTTC.

CDR3 in DNA: TGTGCCAGCAGCTTAGGGGGCGCAGGGTCACCCCTCCACTTT. Its protein product is CASSLGGAGSPLHF. J is TRBJ1-6 and V is TRBV11-2; the D gene is possibly TRBD1 (5 bases). Trimming stripped 1 base from V and 10 bases from J, with 11 bases between. Germline V gives CDR1 SGHAT, CDR2 FQNNGV. The CDR3 loop spans 14 amino acids.

This clone is labeled as medium-sized (0.01 to 0.1%). V and J are TRBV6-5 and TRBJ1-5; the D is unclear. Trimming removed 5 bases from V and 6 bases from J, with 11 bases in between. CDR3 length: 13 residues. CDR1 is MNHEY and CDR2 is SVGAGI in the germline V gene. The DNA of the CDR3 is TGTGCCAGCAGTACTTGGACGGGTCAGCCCCAGCATTTT. It codes for CASSTWTGQPQHF.

The J gene is TRBJ2-6, the V gene TRBV15; D remains ambiguous. Germline CDR1 is LNHNV and CDR2 is YYDKDF (reference sequence). The V and J ends lost 5 bases and 0 bases respectively, with 8 bases between them. This CDR3 region has 15 residues. The CDR3 nucleotides read TGTGCCACCAGCGGGCAGCCCTCTGGGGCCAACGTCCTGACTTTC. Its protein product is CATSGQPSGANVLTF.

This clone was seen a few times. The chain joins TRBV29-1 to TRBJ1-2, with TRBD1 matching 9 bases. CDR1 and CDR2 (germline): SQVTM, ANQGSEA. V gave up 4 bases and J gave up 6 bases; unmatched junction bases: 12. The CDR3 covers 15 residues. DNA for the CDR3: TGCAGCGTTGTGGACAGGGGCCCAAGAGGGAATGGCTACACCTTC. Its translation is CSVVDRGPRGNGYTF. The variable domain in full, completed from reference TRBV29-1 and TRBJ1-2, reads SAVISQKPSRDICQRGTSLTIQCQVDSQVTMMFWYRQQPGQSLTLIATANQGSEATYESGFVIDKFPISRPNLTFSTLTVSNMSPEDSSIYLCSVVDRGPRGNGYTFGSGTRLTVV.

In its sample, this clone was seen a few times. J is TRBJ1-5 and V is TRBV13; D is undetermined. Trimming pared 5 bases from V and 5 bases from J, leaving 10 bases between. Germline CDR1 and CDR2: PRHDT and FYEKMQ (reference sequence). The CDR3 is 13 amino acids. CDR3 sequence: CASSPHGDQPQHF. The CDR3 nucleotides read TGTGCCAGCAGCCCACACGGCGATCAGCCCCAGCATTTT.

A few counts support this clone. This chain connects TRBV27 to TRBJ2-3, with 7 bases fitting TRBD1. CDR1 MNHEY and CDR2 SMNVEV come from the germline V gene (reference sequence). This CDR3 contains 15 residues. V shed 7 bases and J 0 bases; nucleotides not matched to a gene: 7. The CDR3 region has the DNA TGTGCCAGCAACACGGACAGGACTAGCACAGATACGCAGTATTTT. This encodes CASNTDRTSTDTQYF.

This chain links TRBV5-6 with TRBJ2-3; 9 bases are a match to TRBD2. This CDR3 comprises 14 residues. The germline gives CDR1 SGHDT, CDR2 YYEEEE. J was trimmed by 2 bases and V by 3 bases; bases with no gene match: 1. CDR3 nucleotides: TGTGCCAGCAGCTGGACTAGCGACACAGATACGCAGTATTTT. It is translated as CASSWTSDTDTQYF.

This chain joins TRBV15 and TRBJ2-1; no clear D. The CDR3 contains 12 residues. Looked up from germline, CDR1 is LNHNV and CDR2 is YYDKDF (reference sequence). V lost 0 bases to trimming and J lost 7 bases, with 4 bases between them. The CDR3 DNA follows: TGTGCCACCAGCAGAGATAGGAATGAGCAGTTCTTC. This translates into CATSRDRNEQFF.

The rearrangement links TRBV25-1 to TRBJ2-3; the D is unclear. The CDR3 has 17 residues. Germline CDR1 MGHDK, CDR2 SYGVNS. The ends were cut back, 2 bases at V and 1 base at J, with 16 bases in the middle. The CDR3 spells CASSEGWGAIGTDTQYF. CDR3 DNA sequence: TGTGCCAGCAGTGAAGGGTGGGGTGCGATCGGCACAGATACGCAGTATTTT.

This chain links TRBV5-1 with TRBJ2-7, with a weak D call TRBD1 (6 bases). V lost 3 bases, J lost 7 bases, and 11 bases lay in between. Germline lookup yields CDR1 SGHRS and CDR2 YFSETQ. The CDR3 length is 12 residues. The CDR3 region has the DNA TGCGCCAGCAGCTACAGGGTAGGGGAGCAGTACTTC. This encodes CASSYRVGEQYF.

The chain uses TRBV27 and TRBJ2-3; D gene unclear. V was trimmed by 6 bases and J by 0 bases, leaving 10 bases between them. Germline V gives CDR1 MNHEY, CDR2 SMNVEV (reference sequence). The CDR3 is 14 residues long. The CDR3 here is CASSKGRSTDTQYF. In DNA, the CDR3 is TGTGCCAGCAGCAAAGGACGGAGCACAGATACGCAGTATTTT.

This clone has just one count. V gene TRBV19 combines with J gene TRBJ1-2; D uncertain. The CDR3 spans 11 residues. CDR1 LNHDA and CDR2 SQIVND come from the germline V gene (reference sequence). The germline V and J ends were trimmed by 4 bases and 8 bases, with 8 bases remaining between them. The CDR3 sequence: CASSTGLGYTF. The CDR3 DNA sequence: TGTGCCAGTAGTACAGGACTCGGCTACACCTTC.

This clone was recorded once. The rearrangement links TRBV6-5 to TRBJ2-5, with a weak D call TRBD2 (6 bases). CDR3 length equals 13 residues. V lost 2 bases to trimming and J lost 3 bases, with 7 bases between them. From germline, CDR1 is MNHEY and CDR2 SVGAGI. The CDR3 loop is CASSYGGKETQYF. The CDR3, as DNA: TGTGCCAGCAGTTACGGGGGGAAAGAGACCCAGTACTTC.

V and J are TRBV30 and TRBJ1-2; D is undetermined. V was cut by 4 bases and J by 2 bases, with 8 bases left in between. CDR1 is GTSNPN, CDR2 SVGIG, per germline (reference sequence). The CDR3 consists of 12 residues. The CDR3 loop reads CAWNEGNYGYTF. The CDR3 DNA is TGTGCCTGGAATGAAGGGAACTATGGCTACACCTTC.

As to this clone: The junction departs from the called germline gene at one end, perhaps through a read error. This chain connects TRBV7-9 to TRBJ2-7; D remains ambiguous. Germline V gene lookup returns CDR1 SEHNR and CDR2 FQNEAQ (reference sequence). The CDR3 length is 15 residues. As DNA, the CDR3 is TGCGCCAGCAGCCAAGAGCTTACGGTGGGCTACGAGCAGTACTTC. Its protein product is CASSQELTVGYEQYF. Together with reference TRBV7-9 and TRBJ2-7, the CDR3 gives the full variable domain: DTGVSQNPRHKITKRGQNVTFRCDPISEHNRLYWYRQTLGQGPEFLTYFQNEAQLEKSRLLSDRFSAERPKGSFSTLEIQRTEQGDSAMYLCASSQELTVGYEQYFGPGTRLTVT.

The rearrangement joins TRBV30 to TRBJ2-2, with 11 bases aligning to TRBD1. Germline V CDR1 and CDR2: GTSNPN, SVGIG (reference sequence). The CDR3 contains 15 residues. After removal of 5 bases from V and 6 bases from J, the junction contained 8 bases not matched to a gene. CDR3 sequence (DNA): TGTGCCTGGGAGCCGGGGACAGGGGGTGCCGGGGAGCTGTTTTTT. Translation gives CAWEPGTGGAGELFF.

The rearrangement joins TRBV5-1 to TRBJ2-1; TRBD2 is a possible D gene (7 bases). Between the trimmed V and J ends, which lost 4 bases and 5 bases, there was a span of 22 bases. Looked up from germline, CDR1 is SGHRS and CDR2 is YFSETQ. The CDR3 has 17 residues. The CDR3 DNA follows: TGCGCCAGCAGCCTGACGCTAGGGGGACTACCCAACAATGAGCAGTTCTTC. This encodes CASSLTLGGLPNNEQFF.

In DNA form, the CDR3 reads TGTGCCAGCCGCCCCCGGTGGGGGGCTATCTACGAGCAGTACTTC. Protein product: CASRPRWGAIYEQYF. V usage is TRBV7-2 and J usage is TRBJ2-7; the D call may be TRBD1 or TRBD2 (6 bases each). Trimming cost V 8 bases and J 3 bases, with 20 bases left between them. Looked up from germline, CDR1 is SGHTA and CDR2 is FQGNSA. The CDR3 runs 15 residues.

The chain carries TRBV19 and TRBJ2-1, with D unclear. Germline CDR1 LNHDA, CDR2 SQIVND (reference sequence). Trimming shortened V by 8 bases and J by 5 bases, and 7 bases separated the two germline ends. CDR3 length: 11 residues. The CDR3, as DNA: TGTGCCAGTTCCCCTAACAATGAGCAGTTCTTC. Protein: CASSPNNEQFF.

The chain combines TRBV11-2 with TRBJ2-2; 10 nucleotides match TRBD2. With V trimmed by 5 bases and J by 4 bases, 16 bases remained unmatched. The germline V gene has CDR1 SGHAT and CDR2 FQNNGV. There are 19 residues in the CDR3. DNA of the CDR3: TGTGCCAGCAGCACAACAACCCGCCTAGCGGGGGTTCTCACCGGGGAGCTGTTTTTT. It codes for CASSTTTRLAGVLTGELFF.

The V gene is TRBV5-1, the J gene TRBJ2-2, with D uncertain. The CDR3 runs 10 residues. Germline-derived CDR1 and CDR2 are SGHRS and YFSETQ. Trimming took 10 bases from V and 3 from J, leaving 4 bases between them. In DNA form, the CDR3 reads TGCGCCGGCCACACCGGGGAGCTGTTTTTT. It codes for CAGHTGELFF.

The rearrangement joins TRBV29-1 to TRBJ1-1, with D possibly matching TRBD1 (6 bases). Trimming stripped 4 bases from V and 10 bases from J, with 10 bases between. CDR1 is SQVTM, CDR2 ANQGSEA, per germline. The CDR3 runs 10 residues. CDR3 bases: TGCAGCGTTGTGCAGGGGAGAGCTTTCTTT. Translation: CSVVQGRAFF.

The chain carries TRBV11-2 and TRBJ2-3; TRBD2 agrees at 11 bases. The CDR3 has 15 residues. The V gene end was trimmed by 5 bases and the J gene end by 4 bases; junction bases not matched to a gene: 5. CDR1 and CDR2 (germline): SGHAT, FQNNGV. As DNA, the CDR3 is TGTGCCAGCAGCATTAGCGGGGGGGCTTCAGATACGCAGTATTTT. Its protein is CASSISGGASDTQYF. The full variable domain, its missing parts supplied by reference TRBV11-2 and TRBJ2-3, is EAGVAQSPRYKIIEKRQSVAFWCNPISGHATLYWYQQILGQGPKLLIQFQNNGVVDDSQLPKDRFSAERLKGVDSTLKIQPAKLEDSAVYLCASSISGGASDTQYFGPGTRLTVL.